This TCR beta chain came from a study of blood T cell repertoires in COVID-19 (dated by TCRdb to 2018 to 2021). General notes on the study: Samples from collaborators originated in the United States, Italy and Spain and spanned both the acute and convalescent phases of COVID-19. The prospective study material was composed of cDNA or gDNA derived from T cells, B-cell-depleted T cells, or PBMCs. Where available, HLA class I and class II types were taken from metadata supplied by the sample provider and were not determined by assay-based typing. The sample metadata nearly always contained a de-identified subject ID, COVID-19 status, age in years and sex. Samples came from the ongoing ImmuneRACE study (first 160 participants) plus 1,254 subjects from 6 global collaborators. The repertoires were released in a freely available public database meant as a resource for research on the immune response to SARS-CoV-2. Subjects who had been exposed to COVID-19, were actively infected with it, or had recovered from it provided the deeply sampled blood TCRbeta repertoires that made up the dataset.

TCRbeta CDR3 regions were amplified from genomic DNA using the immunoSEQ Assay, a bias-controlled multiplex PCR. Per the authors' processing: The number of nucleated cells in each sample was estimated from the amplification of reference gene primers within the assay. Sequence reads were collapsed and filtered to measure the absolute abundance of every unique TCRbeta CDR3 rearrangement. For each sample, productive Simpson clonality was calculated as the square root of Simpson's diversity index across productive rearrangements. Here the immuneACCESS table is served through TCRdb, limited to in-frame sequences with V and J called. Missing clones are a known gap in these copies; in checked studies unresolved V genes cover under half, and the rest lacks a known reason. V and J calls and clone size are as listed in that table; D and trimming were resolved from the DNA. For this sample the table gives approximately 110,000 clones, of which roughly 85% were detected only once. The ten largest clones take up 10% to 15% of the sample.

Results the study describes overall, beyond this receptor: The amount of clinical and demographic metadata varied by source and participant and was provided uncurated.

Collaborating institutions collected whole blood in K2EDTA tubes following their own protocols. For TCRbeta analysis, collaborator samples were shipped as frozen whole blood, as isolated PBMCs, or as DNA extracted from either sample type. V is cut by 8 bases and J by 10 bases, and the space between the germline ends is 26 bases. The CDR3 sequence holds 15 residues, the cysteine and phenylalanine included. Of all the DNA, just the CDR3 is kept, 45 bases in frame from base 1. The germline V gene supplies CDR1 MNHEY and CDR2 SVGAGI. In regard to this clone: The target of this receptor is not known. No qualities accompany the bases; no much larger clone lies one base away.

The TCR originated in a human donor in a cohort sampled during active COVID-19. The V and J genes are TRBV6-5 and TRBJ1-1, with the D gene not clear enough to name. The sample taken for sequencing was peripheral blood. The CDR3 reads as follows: CASSLGVGFPEGAFF. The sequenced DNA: TGTGCCAGCTCCCTCGGGGTAGGTTTTCCCGAGGGAGCTTTCTTT.